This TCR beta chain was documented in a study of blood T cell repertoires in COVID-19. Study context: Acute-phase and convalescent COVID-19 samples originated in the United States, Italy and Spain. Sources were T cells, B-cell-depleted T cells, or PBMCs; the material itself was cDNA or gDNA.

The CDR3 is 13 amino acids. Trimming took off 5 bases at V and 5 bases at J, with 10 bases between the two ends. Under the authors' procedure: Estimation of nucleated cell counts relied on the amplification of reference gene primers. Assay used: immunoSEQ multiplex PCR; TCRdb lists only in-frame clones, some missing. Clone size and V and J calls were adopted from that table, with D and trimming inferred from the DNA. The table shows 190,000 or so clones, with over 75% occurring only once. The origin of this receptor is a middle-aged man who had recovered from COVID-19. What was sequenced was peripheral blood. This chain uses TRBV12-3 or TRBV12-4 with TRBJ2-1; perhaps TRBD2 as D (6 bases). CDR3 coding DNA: TGTGCCAGCAGTGGGGGACTCAACAATGAGCAGTTCTTC. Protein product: CASSGGLNNEQFF.